This T cell receptor (beta chain) is from a study of beta chain features in type 1 diabetes (dated by TCRdb to between 2018 and 2020). Looking at the study overall: Patients and healthy donors did not differ in mean age, gender distribution, total cell number or subset yield. A total of 85 million to 110 million sorted cells were examined across all samples, and RNA yield correlated strongly with the number of cells per subset. In the study, TCRB repertoires of sorted circulating CD4+ T cell subsets from recently diagnosed type 1 diabetes patients were compared with those of matched healthy donors. Regulatory and stem cell-like memory subsets were obtained from only 8 patients and about eight healthy donors, while naive and central memory subsets were obtained from all 30 or so donors. General study outcomes and caveats: Shorter templates might have been favored by PCR, but patient and control samples were amplified and corrected together, so both groups would have been affected equally by any skew. Naive, central memory and regulatory TCRB repertoires appeared to be more similar among patients than among healthy donors. A moderate but significant shortening of TCRB CDR3 length was observed in type 1 diabetes patients in all four CD4+ subsets. Only small numbers of individuals were included in the HLA sub-analyses, which left unresolved whether HLA type had any influence on TCRB rearrangement. At VDJ recombination sites, type 1 diabetes patients had fewer insertions and more deleted nucleotides, which implies abnormalities in thymic rearrangement. Because cDNA was sequenced instead of genomic DNA, highly expressing activated cells could be over-represented, though the groups showed no difference in activation or CD3 levels.

The entire amount of isolated RNA was reverse transcribed using the High Capacity cDNA Reverse Transcription Kit, so the sequenced TCRB transcripts were expressed ones. Deep immunoSEQ sequencing was applied to naive, central memory and regulatory T cell samples, giving an average of roughly 3.5 million total reads per sample. After sorted cells were lysed in RLT buffer, RNA was extracted with DNase-treated RNeasy Micro or Mini kits, with the choice depending on cell number. Each cell subset was processed on its own to prevent cross-contamination, while patient and healthy donor samples were processed together. Using the immunoSEQ multiplex PCR, TCRB sequences were amplified from cDNA into 87-bp fragments spanning the CDR3 region. The amplicons were sequenced using the Illumina HiSeq platform. As for the authors' bioinformatics: PCR bias was corrected computationally using synthetic template baselines, and reads within Hamming distance 2 were collapsed, with unmergeable singletons discarded. Reads were aligned to IMGT to assign V, D and J genes, CDR3 length, and insertions or deletions at six rearrangement sites. Clonotype counts were normalized to sorted cell number within each subset before computing true diversity and Gini coefficients with the tcR R package. Repertoire sharing was quantified using the overlap coefficient calculated on TCRB nucleotide sequences. TCRdb carries this immuneACCESS record with in-frame sequences only. Its versions omit some clonotypes, under half of them owing to an unresolved V gene in the studies checked, with the rest unexplained. V, J and clone size derive from that table, while D and trimming were established from the DNA sequence. Recorded for this sample are 300,000 or so clones; around 7.6% of them occurred a single time. Together, the top ten hold 0.44% of the sample.

Trimming accounts for 6 bases at V and 2 bases at J, while the number of junction bases matched to no gene is 5. The CDR3 measures 14 amino acids from cysteine to phenylalanine. Only CDR3 DNA remains: 42 bases, in frame from the first base. CDR1 and CDR2 were assigned from the germline V gene as MNHEY and SVGAGI. Details on this clone: What this receptor recognizes is not known. The input lacks base qualities; no much larger clone sits a single base away.

Each donor gave one peripheral blood draw, averaging about 100 mL, which was collected into heparinised tubes. A BD FACSAria II was used to sort naive, central memory, regulatory and stem cell-like memory CD4+ T cells with a panel that included CD45RO, CCR7, CD25, CD127, CD95 and CD27. All sorted populations exceeded 95% purity. PBMCs were isolated right away by Lymphoprep density gradient centrifugation and were stained directly, without culture. Samples were stained and sorted in pairs, with one healthy donor and one patient per experiment, so that batch effects were minimized. The sequence was obtained from a woman in her late teens or twenties in good health. The sample consisted of central memory CD4+ T cells from blood. Rearrangement joined TRBV6-5 to TRBJ2-3; 7 junctional bases match TRBD1. In nucleotides, the sequence is TGTGCCAGCAGATGGGACAGCCACACAGATACGCAGTATTTT. It codes for CASRWDSHTDTQYF.